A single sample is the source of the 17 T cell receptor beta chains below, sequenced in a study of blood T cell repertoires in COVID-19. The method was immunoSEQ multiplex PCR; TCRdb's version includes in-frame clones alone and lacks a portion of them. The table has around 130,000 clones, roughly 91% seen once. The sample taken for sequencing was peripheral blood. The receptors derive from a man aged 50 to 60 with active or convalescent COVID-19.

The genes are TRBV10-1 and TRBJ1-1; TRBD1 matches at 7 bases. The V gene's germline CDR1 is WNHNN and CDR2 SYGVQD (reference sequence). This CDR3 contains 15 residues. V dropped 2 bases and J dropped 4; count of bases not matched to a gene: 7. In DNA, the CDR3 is TGCGCCAGCAGTGAGGACAGGGATCTTGGCACTGAAGCTTTCTTT. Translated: CASSEDRDLGTEAFF.

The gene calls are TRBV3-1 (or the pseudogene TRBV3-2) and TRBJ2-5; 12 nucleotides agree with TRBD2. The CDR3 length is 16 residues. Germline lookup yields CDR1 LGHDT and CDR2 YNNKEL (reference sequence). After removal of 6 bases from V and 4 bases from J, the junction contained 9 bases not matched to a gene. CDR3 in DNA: TGTGCCAGCAGAGACCTAGCGGGAGGGATTAGAGAGACCCAGTACTTC. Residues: CASRDLAGGIRETQYF.

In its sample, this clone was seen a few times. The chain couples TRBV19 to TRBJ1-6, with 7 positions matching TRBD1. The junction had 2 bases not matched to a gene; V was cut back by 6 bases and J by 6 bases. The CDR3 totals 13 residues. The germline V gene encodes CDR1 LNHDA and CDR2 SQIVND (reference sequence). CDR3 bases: TGTGCCAGTAGCGACAGGGCTAATTCACCCCTCCACTTT. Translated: CASSDRANSPLHF.

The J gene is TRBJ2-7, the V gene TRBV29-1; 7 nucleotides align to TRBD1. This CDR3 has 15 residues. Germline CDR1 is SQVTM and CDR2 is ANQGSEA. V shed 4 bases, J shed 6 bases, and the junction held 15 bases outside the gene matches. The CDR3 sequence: CSVAASTGQLSEQYF. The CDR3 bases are TGCAGCGTTGCTGCCTCAACGGGACAGCTTAGCGAGCAGTACTTC.

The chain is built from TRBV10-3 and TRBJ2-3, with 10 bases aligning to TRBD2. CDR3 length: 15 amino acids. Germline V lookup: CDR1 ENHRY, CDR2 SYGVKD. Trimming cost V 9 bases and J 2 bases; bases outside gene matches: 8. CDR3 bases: TGTGCCATGGCCTCTAGCGGGAGCGACACAGATACGCAGTATTTT. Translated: CAMASSGSDTDTQYF.

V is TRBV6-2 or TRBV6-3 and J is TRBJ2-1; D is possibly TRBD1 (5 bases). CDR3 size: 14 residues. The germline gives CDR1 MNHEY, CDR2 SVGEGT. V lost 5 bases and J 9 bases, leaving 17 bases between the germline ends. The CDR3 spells CASSNPGPRAEQFF. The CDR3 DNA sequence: TGTGCCAGCAGTAATCCGGGCCCCAGGGCTGAGCAGTTCTTC.

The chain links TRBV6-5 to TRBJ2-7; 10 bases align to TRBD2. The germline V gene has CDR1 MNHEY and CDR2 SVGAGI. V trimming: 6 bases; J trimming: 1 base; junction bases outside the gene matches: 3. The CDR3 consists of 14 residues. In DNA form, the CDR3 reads TGTGCCAGCAGGACTAGCGGGCAGTCCTACGAGCAGTACTTC. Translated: CASRTSGQSYEQYF.

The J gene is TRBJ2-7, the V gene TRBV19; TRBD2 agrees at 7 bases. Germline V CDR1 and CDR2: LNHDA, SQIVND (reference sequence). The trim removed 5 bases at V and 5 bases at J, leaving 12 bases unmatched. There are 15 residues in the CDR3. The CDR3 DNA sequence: TGTGCCAGTAGTCCCCTGGGGGGAGCGGGGAACGAGCAGTACTTC. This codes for CASSPLGGAGNEQYF.

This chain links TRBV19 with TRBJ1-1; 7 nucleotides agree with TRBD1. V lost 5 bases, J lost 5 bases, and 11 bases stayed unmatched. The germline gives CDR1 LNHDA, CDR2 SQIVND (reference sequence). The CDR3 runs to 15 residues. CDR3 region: CASSSSAGGYTEAFF. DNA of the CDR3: TGTGCCAGTAGTTCGTCGGCAGGGGGATATACTGAAGCTTTCTTT.

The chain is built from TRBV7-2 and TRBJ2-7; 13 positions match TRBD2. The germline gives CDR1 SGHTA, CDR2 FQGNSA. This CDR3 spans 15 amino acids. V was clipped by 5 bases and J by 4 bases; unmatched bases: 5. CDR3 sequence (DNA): TGTGCCAGCAGCCTAACTAGCGGGGGGGCTTACGAGCAGTACTTC. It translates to CASSLTSGGAYEQYF.

The CDR3: CASSFYVSGNTNTQYF. The CDR3 bases are TGTGCCAGCAGCTTCTATGTTAGCGGAAATACGAATACGCAGTATTTT. This rearrangement joins TRBV5-6 to TRBJ2-3; TRBD2 might be the D (6 bases). V was shortened by 2 bases and J by 7 bases, with 20 bases between the two germline ends. Per germline, CDR1 SGHDT and CDR2 YYEEEE. The CDR3 has 16 residues.

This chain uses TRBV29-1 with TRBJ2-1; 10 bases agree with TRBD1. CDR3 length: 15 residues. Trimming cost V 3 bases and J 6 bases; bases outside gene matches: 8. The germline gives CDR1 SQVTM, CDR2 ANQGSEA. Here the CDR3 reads CSVDRGQGVVNEQFF. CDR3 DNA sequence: TGCAGCGTTGATAGAGGACAGGGGGTAGTCAATGAGCAGTTCTTC.

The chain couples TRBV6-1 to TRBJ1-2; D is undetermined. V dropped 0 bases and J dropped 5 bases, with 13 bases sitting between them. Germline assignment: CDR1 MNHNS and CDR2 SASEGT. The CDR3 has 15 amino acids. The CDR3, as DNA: TGTGCCAGCAGTGAAGCCTGGGTCGGAGGATATGGCTACACCTTC. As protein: CASSEAWVGGYGYTF.

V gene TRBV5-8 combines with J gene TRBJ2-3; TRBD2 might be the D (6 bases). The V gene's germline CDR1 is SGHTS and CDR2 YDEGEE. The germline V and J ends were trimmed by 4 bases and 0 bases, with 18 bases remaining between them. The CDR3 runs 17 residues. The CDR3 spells CASSTLTGLPSTDTQYF. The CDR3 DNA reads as TGTGCCAGCAGCACATTAACGGGACTGCCGAGCACAGATACGCAGTATTTT.

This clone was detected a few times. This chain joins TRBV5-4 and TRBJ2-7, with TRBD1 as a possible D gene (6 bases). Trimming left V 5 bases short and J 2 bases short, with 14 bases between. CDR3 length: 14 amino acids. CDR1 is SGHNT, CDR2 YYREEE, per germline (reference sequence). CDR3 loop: CASSLTGAPYEQYF. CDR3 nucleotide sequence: TGTGCCAGCAGTTTGACAGGAGCCCCCTACGAGCAGTACTTC.

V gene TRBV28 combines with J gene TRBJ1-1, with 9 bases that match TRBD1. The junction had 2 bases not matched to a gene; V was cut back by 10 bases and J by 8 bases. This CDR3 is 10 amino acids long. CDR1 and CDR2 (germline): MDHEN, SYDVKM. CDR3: CATQGAEAFF. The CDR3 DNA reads TGTGCCACACAGGGGGCGGAAGCTTTCTTT.

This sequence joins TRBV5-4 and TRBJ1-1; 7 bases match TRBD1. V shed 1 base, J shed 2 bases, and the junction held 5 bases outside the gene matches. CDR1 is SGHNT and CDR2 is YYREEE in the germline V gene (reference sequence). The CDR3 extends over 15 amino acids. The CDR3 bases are TGTGCCAGCAGCTTGTTTGACAGGGACAACACTGAAGCTTTCTTT. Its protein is CASSLFDRDNTEAFF.